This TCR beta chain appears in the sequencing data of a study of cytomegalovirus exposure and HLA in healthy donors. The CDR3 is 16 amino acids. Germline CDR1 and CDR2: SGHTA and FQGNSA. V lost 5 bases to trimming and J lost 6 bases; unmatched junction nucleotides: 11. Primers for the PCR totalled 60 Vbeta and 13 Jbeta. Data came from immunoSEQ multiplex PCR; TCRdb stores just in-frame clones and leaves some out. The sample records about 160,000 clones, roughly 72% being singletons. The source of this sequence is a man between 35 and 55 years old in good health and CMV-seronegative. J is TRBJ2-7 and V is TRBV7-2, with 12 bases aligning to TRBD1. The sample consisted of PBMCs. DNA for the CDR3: TGTGCCAGCAGCCCCTTACCGGGACAGGGGGCCCGCGAGCAGTACTTC. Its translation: CASSPLPGQGAREQYF.